This T cell receptor (beta chain) is drawn from a study of T cell changes during pregnancy in multiple sclerosis. Data came from immunoSEQ multiplex PCR; TCRdb stores just in-frame clones and leaves some out. The data contain fewer than 70,000 clones, roughly 90% of them singletons. Germline loops: CDR1 SNHLY, CDR2 FYNNEI. CDR3 length: 15 amino acids. The V end lost 5 bases, the J end lost 1 base, and 14 bases lay between the germline ends. The genes are TRBV2 and TRBJ2-5; weak D call: TRBD2 (6 bases). The TCR originated in a female donor with multiple sclerosis, enrolled in a pregnancy study. The sample consisted of peripheral blood, taken in the second trimester of pregnancy. This CDR3 is CASSSTGLLQETQYF. CDR3 nucleotide sequence: TGTGCCAGCAGTTCCACGGGACTCCTCCAAGAGACCCAGTACTTC.